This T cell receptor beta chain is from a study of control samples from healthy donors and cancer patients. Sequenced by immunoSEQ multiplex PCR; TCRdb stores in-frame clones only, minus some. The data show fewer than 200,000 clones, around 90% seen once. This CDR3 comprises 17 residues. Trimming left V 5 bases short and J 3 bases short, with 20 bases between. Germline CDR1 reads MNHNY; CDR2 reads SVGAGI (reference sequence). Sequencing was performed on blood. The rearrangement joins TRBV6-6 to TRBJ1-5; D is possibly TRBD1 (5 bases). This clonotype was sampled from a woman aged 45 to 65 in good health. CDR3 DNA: TGTGCCAGCAGTCCTCCCGGGGGATTCCTTTTCAATCAGCCCCAGCATTTT. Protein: CASSPPGGFLFNQPQHF.